These 10 T cell receptor beta chains came from one sample sequenced in a study of breast tumors, draining lymph nodes, adjacent tissues. The lymph nodes were axillary draining lymph nodes from breast cancer patients. TCRdb reanalysed the multiplex PCR reads using MiXCR and keeps one entry per CDR3 protein. Here the sample spans 150,000 to 250,000 distinct CDR3 sequences, approximately 33% being singletons. The sequenced sample was axillary lymph node tissue. The source of these receptors is a female donor with breast cancer. Some clones in this sample may be carry-over from other donors' samples.

The V and J genes are TRBV28 and TRBJ1-1, with unresolved D. Per the germline V gene, CDR1 is MDHEN and CDR2 is SYDVKM. The V end lost 2 bases, the J end lost 2 bases, and 12 bases lay between the germline ends. This CDR3 region has 15 residues. The CDR3, as DNA: TGTGCCAGCAGTTTACCCCTGGACGGAAACACTGAAGCTTTCTTT. Encoded protein: CASSLPLDGNTEAFF.

The chain recombines TRBV25-1 with TRBJ1-1, with 8 bases identical to TRBD1. The CDR3 is made up of 14 amino acids. J was trimmed by 6 bases and V by 4 bases; bases with no gene match: 7. Germline loops: CDR1 MGHDK, CDR2 SYGVNS. As DNA, the CDR3 is TGTGCCAGCAGTGGGACAGGGTATTTTTCTGAAGCTTTCTTT. Amino acid sequence: CASSGTGYFSEAFF.

This clonotype occurred many times. This chain links TRBV6-6 with TRBJ2-3; the D gene is possibly TRBD2 (5 bases). Germline V lookup: CDR1 MNHNY, CDR2 SVGAGI (reference sequence). This CDR3 contains 14 residues. Trimming removed 5 bases from V and 2 bases from J, with 11 bases in between. The CDR3 loop reads CASSRGWNTDTQYF. Here the CDR3 DNA reads TGTGCCAGCAGTCGGGGTTGGAACACAGATACGCAGTATTTT.

This clonotype was counted ten times or more. CDR3 loop: CASSDLVGRQPQHF. CDR3 DNA sequence: TGTGCCAGCAGTGACTTGGTGGGGAGGCAGCCCCAGCATTTT. The chain recombines TRBV6-2 or TRBV6-3 with TRBJ1-5; D unresolved. CDR3 length: 14 amino acids. Trimming shortened V by 5 bases and J by 7 bases, and 15 bases separated the two germline ends. Per germline, CDR1 MNHEY and CDR2 SVGEGT.

V usage is TRBV6-5 and J usage is TRBJ1-2; unclear D gene. V was cut by 6 bases and J by 4 bases, with 15 bases left in between. Germline-derived CDR1 and CDR2 are MNHEY and SVGAGI. This CDR3 comprises 14 residues. The CDR3 DNA sequence: TGTGCCAGCAGCAAGATCAACGACGCCTATGGCTACACCTTC. This sequence encodes CASSKINDAYGYTF.

This clonotype was counted many times. The chain uses TRBV12-3 or TRBV12-4 and TRBJ1-5; no definite D call. The CDR3 is 13 residues long. V dropped 3 bases and J dropped 6 bases, with 9 bases sitting between them. The CDR3 reads CASSLSGGQPQHF. The CDR3, as DNA: TGTGCCAGCAGTTTGAGCGGCGGTCAGCCCCAGCATTTT.

Concerning this clonotype: A read error may be the cause here, since a much bigger clone is one base away. The V and J genes are TRBV2 and TRBJ2-2; 8 nucleotides align to TRBD2. V lost 4 bases to trimming and J lost 5 bases; unmatched junction nucleotides: 6. The CDR3 length is 15 residues. The germline V gene has CDR1 SNHLY and CDR2 FYNNEI. CDR3 nucleotides: TGTGCCAGCAGTGGGGTAGCGGGGACAACCGGGGAGCTGTTTTTT. This gives the protein CASSGVAGTTGELFF.

Ten or more counts support this clonotype. This sequence joins TRBV6-1 and TRBJ1-2; D is undetermined. Trimming took 1 base from V and 13 from J, leaving 10 bases between them. CDR1 and CDR2 (germline): MNHNS, SASEGT. This CDR3 contains 11 residues. CDR3 sequence reads: CASSEEEGGTF. CDR3 DNA: TGTGCCAGCAGTGAAGAAGAGGGTGGCACCTTC.

In its sample, this clonotype was seen once. The rearrangement joins TRBV7-9 to TRBJ2-7, with TRBD1 identical over 9 bases. CDR3 size: 16 residues. Germline V gene sequence: CDR1 SEHNR, CDR2 FQNEAQ (reference sequence). V was clipped by 5 bases and J by 3 bases; unmatched bases: 11. The CDR3: CASSTQGDRVIYEQYF. The DNA for the CDR3 is TGTGCCAGCAGCACCCAAGGGGACAGGGTGATCTACGAGCAGTACTTC.

About this clonotype itself: A clone one base away is much larger, so this may be a read error. The chain combines TRBV9 with TRBJ2-7, with TRBD2 identical over 8 bases. From germline, CDR1 is SGDLS and CDR2 YYNGEE. The J segment lost 5 bases and the V segment lost 0 bases, leaving 7 bases of the junction unmatched. The length of the CDR3 is 15 residues. This CDR3 reads CASSVEGGGTDEQYF. The CDR3, as DNA: TGTGCCAGCAGCGTAGAAGGCGGGGGGACGGACGAGCAGTACTTC.